This T cell receptor beta chain was obtained from a study of cytomegalovirus exposure and HLA in healthy donors. V lost 6 bases and J 1 base, leaving 7 bases between the germline ends. The V gene's germline CDR1 is SGDLS and CDR2 YYNGEE. The CDR3 loop spans 13 amino acids. This clone was detected once. The PCR was carried out with 60 Vbeta primers and 13 Jbeta primers. Clones were read by immunoSEQ multiplex PCR, and TCRdb kept only the in-frame ones, dropping some. The sample yields 150,000 to 200,000 clones, approximately 81% seen once. The source material was PBMCs. The chain has TRBV9 and TRBJ2-2; possibly TRBD2 for D (5 bases). This TCR derives from a woman in her twenties or thirties in good health and CMV-seropositive. DNA of the CDR3: TGTGCCAGCAACCGGGGGAACACCGGGGAGCTGTTTTTT. Amino acids: CASNRGNTGELFF.